This TCR beta chain was profiled in a study of neoadjuvant anti-PD-1 for oral cavity cancer. Study-level information: Most patients had three to four biweekly doses of 3 mg/kg nivolumab before resection. Around day 43, patients without progression received a fourth nivolumab dose before surgery. Study findings and constraints: Non-responders to neoadjuvant nivolumab had significantly more clonal PBMC T cells than responders. Pretreatment Treg/Th17 ratio correlated inversely with post-treatment tumor clonality.

With respect to this clone: What it recognizes is unknown.

V lost 3 bases and J lost 3, with 15 bases in between. This CDR3 spans 16 amino acids. The V gene's germline CDR1 is SGHDT and CDR2 YYEEEE. The repertoire was sequenced with immunoSEQ multiplex PCR; TCRdb's copy has only in-frame clones and lacks some. The data contain over 10,000 clones, 65% to 75% of them seen just once; the ten biggest clones take up around 2%. The sequence was obtained from a person between 40 and 79 years old with oral cavity squamous cell carcinoma. Sample: PBMCs, taken before nivolumab (anti-PD-1) treatment. V is TRBV5-6 and J is TRBJ1-4; D is unclear. This CDR3 is CASSSLSGVANEKLFF. CDR3 nucleotides: TGTGCCAGCAGCTCCCTTTCCGGGGTGGCTAATGAAAAACTGTTTTTT.